This entry concerns a single T cell receptor beta chain. Authors' data handling: From reference gene primer amplification, estimates of nucleated cell counts were derived. Sequencing was performed with immunoSEQ multiplex PCR; in TCRdb, only in-frame clones are kept and a portion is missing. V and J calls plus clone size are reproduced from that table; the DNA served to infer D and trimming. The sample lists fewer than 500,000 clones, 86% occurring once. These data belong to a study of blood T cell repertoires in COVID-19. Study information: Samples taken during acute and convalescent COVID-19 were collected in the United States, Italy and Spain. Sample material is recorded as cDNA or gDNA derived from T cells, B-cell-depleted T cells, or PBMCs.

Trimming removed 3 bases from V and 3 bases from J, with 18 bases in between. The CDR3 contains 16 residues. Germline assignment: CDR1 GTSNPN and CDR2 SVGIG (reference sequence). Sample: peripheral blood. The receptor was isolated from a woman in her thirties with active or convalescent COVID-19. The V call is TRBV30, the J call TRBJ1-5, with a tentative D call TRBD1 (6 bases). CDR3 DNA: TGTGCCTGGAGGCAGGGGAGTTTTCCTGACAATCAGCCCCAGCATTTT. Protein product: CAWRQGSFPDNQPQHF.